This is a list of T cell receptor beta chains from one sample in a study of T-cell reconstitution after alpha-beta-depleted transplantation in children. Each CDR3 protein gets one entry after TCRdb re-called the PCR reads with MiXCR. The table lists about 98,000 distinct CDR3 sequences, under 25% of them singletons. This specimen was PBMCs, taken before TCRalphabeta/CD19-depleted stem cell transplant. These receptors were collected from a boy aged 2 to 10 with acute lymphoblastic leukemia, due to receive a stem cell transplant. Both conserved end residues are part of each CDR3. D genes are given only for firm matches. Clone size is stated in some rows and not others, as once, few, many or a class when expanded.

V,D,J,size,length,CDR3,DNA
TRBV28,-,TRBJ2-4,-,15,CASSLKGSAKNIQYF,TGTGCCAGCAGTTTAAAGGGTTCGGCCAAAAACATTCAGTACTTC
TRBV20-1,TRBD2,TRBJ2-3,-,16,CSAPRTSGTGRDTQYF,TGCAGTGCTCCAAGGACTAGCGGGACGGGCCGAGATACGCAGTATTTT
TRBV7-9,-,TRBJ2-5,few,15,CASSFSRTGQETQYF,TGTGCCAGCAGCTTCTCCCGGACGGGCCAAGAGACCCAGTACTTC
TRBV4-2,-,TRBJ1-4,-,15,CASSQFTDENEKLFF,TGTGCCAGCAGCCAATTCACGGACGAGAATGAAAAACTGTTTTTT
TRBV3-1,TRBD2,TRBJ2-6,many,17,CASSQDTSGSGANVLTF,TGTGCCAGCAGCCAAGATACTAGCGGCTCTGGGGCCAACGTCCTGACTTTC
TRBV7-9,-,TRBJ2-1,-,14,CASSSGHANNEQFF,TGTGCCAGCAGCTCGGGACACGCGAACAATGAGCAGTTCTTC
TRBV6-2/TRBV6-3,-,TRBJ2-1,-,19,CANSYSNYLGGSSYNEQFF,TGTGCCAACAGTTACTCGAATTACCTTGGCGGCAGCTCCTACAATGAGCAGTTCTTC
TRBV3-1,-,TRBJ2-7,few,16,CASSEGPFRRPYEQYF,TGTGCCAGCAGCGAAGGGCCTTTTCGCAGGCCCTACGAGCAGTACTTC
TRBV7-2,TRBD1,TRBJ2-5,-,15,CASSDRDRGKETQYF,TGTGCCAGCAGCGACCGGGACAGGGGGAAAGAGACCCAGTACTTC
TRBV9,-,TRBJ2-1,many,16,CASSVGDGTGDNEQFF,TGTGCCAGCAGCGTAGGGGACGGGACTGGTGACAATGAGCAGTTCTTC
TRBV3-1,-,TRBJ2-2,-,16,CASSQASGLNTGELFF,TGTGCCAGCAGCCAAGCCTCGGGATTGAACACCGGGGAGCTGTTTTTT
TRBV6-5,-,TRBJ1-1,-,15,CASSYGSTVNTEAFF,TGTGCCAGCAGTTATGGGTCGACAGTGAACACTGAAGCTTTCTTT
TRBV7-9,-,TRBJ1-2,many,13,CASSLARSDGYTF,TGTGCCAGCAGCTTAGCCCGGAGCGATGGCTACACCTTC
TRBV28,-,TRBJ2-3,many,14,CASSLESRTDTQYF,TGTGCCAGCAGTTTGGAGTCCCGCACAGATACGCAGTATTTT
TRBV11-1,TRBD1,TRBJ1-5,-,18,CASSLAGTGRGTGQPQHF,TGTGCCAGCAGCTTAGCGGGGACAGGGAGAGGAACAGGTCAGCCCCAGCATTTT
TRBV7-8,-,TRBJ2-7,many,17,CASSLGAAILSSYEQYF,TGTGCCAGCAGCTTAGGGGCAGCGATACTTAGCTCCTACGAGCAGTACTTC
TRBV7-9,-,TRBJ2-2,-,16,CASSLINLVNTGELFF,TGTGCCAGCAGCTTAATCAACCTAGTTAACACCGGGGAGCTGTTTTTT